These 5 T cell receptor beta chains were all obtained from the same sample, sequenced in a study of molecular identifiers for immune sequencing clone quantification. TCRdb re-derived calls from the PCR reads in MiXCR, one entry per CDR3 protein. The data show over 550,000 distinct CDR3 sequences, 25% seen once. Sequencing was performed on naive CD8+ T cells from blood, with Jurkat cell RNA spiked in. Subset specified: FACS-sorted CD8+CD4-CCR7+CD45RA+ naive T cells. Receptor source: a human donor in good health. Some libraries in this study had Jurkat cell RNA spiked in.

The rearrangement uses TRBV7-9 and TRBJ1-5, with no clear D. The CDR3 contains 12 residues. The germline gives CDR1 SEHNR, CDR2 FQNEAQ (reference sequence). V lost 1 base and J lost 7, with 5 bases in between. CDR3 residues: CASSLGKQPQHF. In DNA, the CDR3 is TGTGCCAGCAGCTTAGGAAAACAGCCCCAGCATTTT.

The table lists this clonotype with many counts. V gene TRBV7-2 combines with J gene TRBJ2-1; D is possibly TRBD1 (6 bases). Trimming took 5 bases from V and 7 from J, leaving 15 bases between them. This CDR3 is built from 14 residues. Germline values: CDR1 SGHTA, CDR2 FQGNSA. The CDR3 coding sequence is TGTGCCAGCAGCCCCCCTGGACAGTTGAATGAGCAGTTCTTC. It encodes CASSPPGQLNEQFF.

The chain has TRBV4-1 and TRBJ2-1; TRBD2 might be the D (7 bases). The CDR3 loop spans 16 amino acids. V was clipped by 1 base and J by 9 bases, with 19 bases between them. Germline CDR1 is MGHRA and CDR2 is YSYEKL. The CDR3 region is CASSQVRGAAGGEQFF. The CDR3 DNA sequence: TGCGCCAGCAGCCAAGTCCGGGGGGCGGCTGGTGGTGAGCAGTTCTTC.

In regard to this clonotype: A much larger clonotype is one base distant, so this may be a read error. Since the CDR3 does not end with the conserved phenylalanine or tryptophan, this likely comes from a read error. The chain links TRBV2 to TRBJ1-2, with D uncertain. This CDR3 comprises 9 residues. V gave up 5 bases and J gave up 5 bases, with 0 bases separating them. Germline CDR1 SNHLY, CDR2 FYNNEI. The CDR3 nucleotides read TGTGCCAGCAGTTATGGCTACACCCTC. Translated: CASSYGYTL.

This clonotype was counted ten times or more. This CDR3 is CASSPGVLANYEQYF. The CDR3 DNA is TGTGCCAGCAGCCCAGGGGTATTAGCGAACTACGAGCAGTACTTC. This chain uses TRBV7-9 with TRBJ2-7; possibly TRBD1 for D (6 bases). V gave up 5 bases and J gave up 3 bases, with 17 bases separating them. The germline V gene has CDR1 SEHNR and CDR2 FQNEAQ (reference sequence). The CDR3 is 15 amino acids. The whole variable domain, filled in from reference TRBV7-9 and TRBJ2-7, reads DTGVSQNPRHKITKRGQNVTFRCDPISEHNRLYWYRQTLGQGPEFLTYFQNEAQLEKSRLLSDRFSAERPKGSFSTLEIQRTEQGDSAMYLCASSPGVLANYEQYFGPGTRLTVT.